The 11 T cell receptor beta chains below were found in one sample sequenced in a study of post-analysis software for immune sequencing data. Presence of unique molecular identifiers characterized the TCR beta cDNA libraries. TCRdb re-analysed the PCR reads in MiXCR, keeping a single row per CDR3 protein. The data contain about 680,000 distinct CDR3 sequences, 55% to 70% of them seen just once; the ten biggest clones take up approximately 10%. Study results and caveats: TRBV segments more frequent in patients than in controls numbered roughly 5 and included TRBV5-6, TRBV5-1 and TRBV20-1.

These receptors are not linked to any known antigen. The source material was blood. These receptors were collected from a girl aged 2 to 10 with multiple sclerosis.

The chain is built from TRBV7-9 and TRBJ2-7; TRBD2 agrees at 7 bases. This CDR3 region has 15 residues. V was clipped by 4 bases and J by 3 bases; unmatched bases: 9. CDR1 and CDR2 from the germline V gene are SEHNR and FQNEAQ (reference sequence). The CDR3 sequence is CASSSAVLAVYEQYF. In nucleotides, the CDR3 is TGTGCCAGCAGCTCGGCCGTGCTAGCGGTCTACGAGCAGTACTTC.

The gene calls are TRBV27 and TRBJ1-5; 9 bases align to TRBD1. Trimming cost V 5 bases and J 4 bases; bases outside gene matches: 3. Per germline, CDR1 MNHEY and CDR2 SMNVEV (reference sequence). The CDR3 is 14 amino acids. In nucleotides, the CDR3 is TGTGCCAGCAGTGCGGACAGGGGAAATCAGCCCCAGCATTTT. Translating it yields CASSADRGNQPQHF.

The genes are TRBV20-1 and TRBJ2-5, with D perhaps being TRBD1 or TRBD2 (6 bases each). Germline V gives CDR1 DFQATT, CDR2 SNEGSKA (reference sequence). The CDR3 sequence is 16 residues long. V lost 5 bases, J lost 3 bases, and 22 bases lay in between. The DNA for the CDR3 is TGCAGTGCTGGAGGGGGAGTAGGGGATAAGGAAGAGACCCAGTACTTC. This sequence encodes CSAGGGVGDKEETQYF.

V gene TRBV7-2 combines with J gene TRBJ2-3; perhaps D is TRBD1 or TRBD2 (5 bases each). Germline assignment: CDR1 SGHTA and CDR2 FQGNSA. The V end lost 5 bases, the J end lost 0 bases, and 18 bases lay between the germline ends. The CDR3 runs to 17 residues. The chain's CDR3 is CASSPDPGTASTDTQYF. In DNA form, the CDR3 reads TGTGCCAGCAGCCCAGACCCTGGGACCGCTAGCACAGATACGCAGTATTTT.

This clonotype was observed a few times. This sequence joins TRBV6-1 and TRBJ2-4, with 13 bases lining up with TRBD2. In germline, CDR1 is MNHNS, CDR2 SASEGT. The CDR3 is 18 amino acids. J lost 1 base, V lost 6 bases, and 9 bases had no gene match. CDR3 nucleotide sequence: TGTGCCAGCAGCTTCGGACTAGCGGGAGTTAAGGCCAAAAACATTCAGTACTTC. Translating gives CASSFGLAGVKAKNIQYF.

This chain's CDR3 is CASSEEGNGYTF. CDR3 DNA sequence: TGTGCCAGCAGTGAAGAGGGTAATGGCTACACCTTC. The V and J genes are TRBV2 and TRBJ1-2; D gene uncertain. Trimming took 1 base from V and 6 from J, leaving 6 bases between them. Per the germline V gene, CDR1 is SNHLY and CDR2 is FYNNEI. There are 12 residues in the CDR3.

V gene TRBV6-5 combines with J gene TRBJ2-5, with a possible D match to TRBD1 (6 bases). Germline V CDR1 and CDR2: MNHEY, SVGAGI. There are 13 residues in the CDR3. The V and J ends lost 6 bases and 1 base respectively, with 9 bases between them. The CDR3 nucleotides read TGTGCCAGCAGGCGACAGGTCCAAGAGACCCAGTACTTC. Translated: CASRRQVQETQYF.

The chain carries TRBV10-2 and TRBJ2-3; TRBD2 matches 9 bases. The CDR3 is 16 amino acids. Germline CDR1 reads WSHSY; CDR2 reads SAAADI. V dropped 1 base and J dropped 4; count of bases not matched to a gene: 6. The CDR3 loop reads CASSEFQRGVADTQYF. In DNA, the CDR3 is TGCGCCAGCAGTGAGTTCCAGCGGGGGGTGGCAGATACGCAGTATTTT.

This clonotype was detected a few times. The chain combines TRBV5-1 with TRBJ2-5, with 8 positions matching TRBD1. V lost 4 bases and J lost 4; bases outside the gene matches: 9. Per germline, CDR1 SGHRS and CDR2 YFSETQ. This CDR3 region has 15 residues. The CDR3 nucleotides read TGCGCCAGCAGCAAGGGACAGGCGGCCGGAGAGACCCAGTACTTC. Protein product: CASSKGQAAGETQYF.

This clonotype was seen just once. No conserved phenylalanine or tryptophan ends this CDR3, so it is likely a read error. The chain employs TRBV7-9 and TRBJ2-3; tentative D call: TRBD1 (5 bases). The V and J ends lost 5 bases and 7 bases respectively, with 28 bases between them. CDR3 length equals 18 residues. Germline V gene lookup returns CDR1 SEHNR and CDR2 FQNEAQ (reference sequence). The CDR3 spells CASSGSGSGYLRLNTQYL. In DNA, the CDR3 is TGTGCCAGCAGCGGCTCTGGGTCAGGGTACCTCAGGTTAAATACGCAGTATTTG.

The rearrangement joins TRBV20-1 to TRBJ2-7, with 7 nucleotides matching TRBD1. The CDR3 loop spans 15 amino acids. Germline-derived CDR1 and CDR2 are DFQATT and SNEGSKA (reference sequence). The J segment lost 0 bases and the V segment lost 3 bases, leaving 8 bases of the junction unmatched. CDR3 sequence reads: CSARDRWVGSYEQYF. The CDR3 coding sequence is TGCAGTGCTAGGGACAGGTGGGTGGGCTCCTACGAGCAGTACTTC.